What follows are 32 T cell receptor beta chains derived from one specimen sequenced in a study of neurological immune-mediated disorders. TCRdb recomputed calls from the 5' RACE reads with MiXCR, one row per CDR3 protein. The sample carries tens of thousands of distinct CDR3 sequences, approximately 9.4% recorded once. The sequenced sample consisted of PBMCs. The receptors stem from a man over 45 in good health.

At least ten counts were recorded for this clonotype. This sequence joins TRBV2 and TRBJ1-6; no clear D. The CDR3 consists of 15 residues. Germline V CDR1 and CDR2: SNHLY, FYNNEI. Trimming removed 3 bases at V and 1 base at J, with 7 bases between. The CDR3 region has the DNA TGTGCCAGCAGTGATAAGGGATCCTATAATTCACCCCTCCACTTT. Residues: CASSDKGSYNSPLHF.

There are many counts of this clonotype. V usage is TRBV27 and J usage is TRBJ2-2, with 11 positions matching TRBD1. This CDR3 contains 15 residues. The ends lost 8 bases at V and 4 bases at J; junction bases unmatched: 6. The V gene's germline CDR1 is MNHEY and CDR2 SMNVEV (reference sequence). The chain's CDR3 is CASWTGGPFTGELFF. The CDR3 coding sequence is TGTGCCAGCTGGACAGGGGGCCCCTTCACCGGGGAGCTGTTTTTT.

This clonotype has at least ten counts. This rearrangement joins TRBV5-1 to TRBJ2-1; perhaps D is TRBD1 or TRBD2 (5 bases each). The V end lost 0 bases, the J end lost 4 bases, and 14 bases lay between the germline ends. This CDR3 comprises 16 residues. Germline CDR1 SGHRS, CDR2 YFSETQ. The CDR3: CASSLANGAAYNEQFF. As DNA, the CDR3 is TGCGCCAGCAGCTTGGCCAACGGGGCGGCTTACAATGAGCAGTTCTTC.

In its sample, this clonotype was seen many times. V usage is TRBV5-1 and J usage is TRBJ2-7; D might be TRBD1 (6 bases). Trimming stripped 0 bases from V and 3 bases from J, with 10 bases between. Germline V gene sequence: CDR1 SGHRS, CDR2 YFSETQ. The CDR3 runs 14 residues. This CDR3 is CASSLEGHNYEQYF. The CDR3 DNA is TGCGCCAGCAGCTTGGAGGGACACAACTACGAGCAGTACTTC.

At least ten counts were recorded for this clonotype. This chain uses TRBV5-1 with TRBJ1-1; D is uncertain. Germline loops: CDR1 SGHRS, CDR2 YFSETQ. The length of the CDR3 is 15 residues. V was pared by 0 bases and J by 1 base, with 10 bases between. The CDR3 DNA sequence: TGCGCCAGCAGCTTGGCCACGTACCCGAACACTGAAGCTTTCTTT. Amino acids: CASSLATYPNTEAFF.

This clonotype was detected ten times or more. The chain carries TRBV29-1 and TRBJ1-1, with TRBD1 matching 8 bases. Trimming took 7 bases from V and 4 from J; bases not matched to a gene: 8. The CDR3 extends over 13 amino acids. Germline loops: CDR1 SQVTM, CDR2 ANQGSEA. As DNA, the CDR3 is TGCAGCGACAAGACAGGGGTAGGCACTGAAGCTTTCTTT. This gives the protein CSDKTGVGTEAFF.

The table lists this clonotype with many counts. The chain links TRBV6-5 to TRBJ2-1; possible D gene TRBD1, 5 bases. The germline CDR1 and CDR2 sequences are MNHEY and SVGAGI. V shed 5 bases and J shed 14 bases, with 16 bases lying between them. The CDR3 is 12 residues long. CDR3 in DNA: TGTGCCAGCAGTAAGCAGGGCATGGATAAGTTCTTC. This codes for CASSKQGMDKFF.

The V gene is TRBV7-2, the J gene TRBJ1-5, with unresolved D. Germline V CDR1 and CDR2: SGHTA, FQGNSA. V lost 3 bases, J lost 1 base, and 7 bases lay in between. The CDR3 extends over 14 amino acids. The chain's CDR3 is CASSLAVSNQPQHF. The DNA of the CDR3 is TGTGCCAGCAGCTTGGCAGTCAGCAATCAGCCCCAGCATTTT. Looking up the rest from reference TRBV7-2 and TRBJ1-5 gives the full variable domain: GAGVSQSPSNKVTEKGKDVELRCDPISGHTALYWYRQSLGQGLEFLIYFQGNSAPDKSGLPSDRFSAERTGGSVSTLTIQRTQQEDSAVYLCASSLAVSNQPQHFGDGTRLSIL.

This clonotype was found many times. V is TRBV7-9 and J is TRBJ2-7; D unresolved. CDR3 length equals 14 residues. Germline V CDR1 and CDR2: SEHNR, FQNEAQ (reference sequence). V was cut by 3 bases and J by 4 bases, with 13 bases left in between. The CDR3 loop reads CASSLVVDGYEQYF. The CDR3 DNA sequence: TGTGCCAGCAGCTTGGTTGTAGACGGGTACGAGCAGTACTTC.

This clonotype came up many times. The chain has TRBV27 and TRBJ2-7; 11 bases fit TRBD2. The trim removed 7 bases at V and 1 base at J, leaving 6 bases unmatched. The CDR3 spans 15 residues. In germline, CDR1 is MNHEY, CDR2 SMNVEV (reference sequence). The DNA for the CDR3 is TGTGCCAGCACCGATCTAGCGGGGGGTTCCTACGAGCAGTACTTC. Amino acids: CASTDLAGGSYEQYF.

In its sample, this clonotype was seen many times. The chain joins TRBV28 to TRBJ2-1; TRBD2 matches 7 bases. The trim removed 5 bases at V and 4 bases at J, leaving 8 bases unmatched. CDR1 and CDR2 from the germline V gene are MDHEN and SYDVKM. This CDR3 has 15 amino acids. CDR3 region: CASSHRGELYNEQFF. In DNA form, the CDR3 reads TGTGCCAGCAGTCATCGGGGGGAGTTATACAATGAGCAGTTCTTC. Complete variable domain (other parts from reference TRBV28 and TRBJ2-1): DVKVTQSSRYLVKRTGEKVFLECVQDMDHENMFWYRQDPGLGLRLIYFSYDVKMKEKGDIPEGYSVSREKKERFSLILESASTNQTSMYLCASSHRGELYNEQFFGPGTRLTVL.

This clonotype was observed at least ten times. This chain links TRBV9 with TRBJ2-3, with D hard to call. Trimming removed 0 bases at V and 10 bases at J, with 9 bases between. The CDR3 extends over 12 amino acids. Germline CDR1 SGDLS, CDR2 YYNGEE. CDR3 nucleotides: TGTGCCAGCAGCGTAGGGGCCCCCCCGCAGTATTTT. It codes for CASSVGAPPQYF.

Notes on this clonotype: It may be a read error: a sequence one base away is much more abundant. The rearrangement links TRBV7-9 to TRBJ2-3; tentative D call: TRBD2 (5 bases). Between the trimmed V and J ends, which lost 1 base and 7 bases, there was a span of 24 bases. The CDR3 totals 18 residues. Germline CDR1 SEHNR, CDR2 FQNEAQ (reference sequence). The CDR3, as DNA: TGTGCCAGCAGCTTAGGTTGGGGATCTAGCCAAATCACGAATACGCAGTATTTT. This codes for CASSLGWGSSQITNTQYF.

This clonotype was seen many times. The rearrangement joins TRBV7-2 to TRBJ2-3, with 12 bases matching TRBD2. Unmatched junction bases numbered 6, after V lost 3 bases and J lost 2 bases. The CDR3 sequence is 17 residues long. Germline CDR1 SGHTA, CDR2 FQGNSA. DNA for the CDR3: TGTGCCAGCAGCTTTACTAGCGGGAGGTATCCCACAGATACGCAGTATTTT. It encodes CASSFTSGRYPTDTQYF.

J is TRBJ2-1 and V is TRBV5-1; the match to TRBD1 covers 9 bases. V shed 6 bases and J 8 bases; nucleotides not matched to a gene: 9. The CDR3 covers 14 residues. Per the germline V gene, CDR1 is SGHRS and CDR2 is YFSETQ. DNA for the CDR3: TGCGCCAGCACGTGGGACAGGGATACACATGAGCAGTTCTTC. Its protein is CASTWDRDTHEQFF.

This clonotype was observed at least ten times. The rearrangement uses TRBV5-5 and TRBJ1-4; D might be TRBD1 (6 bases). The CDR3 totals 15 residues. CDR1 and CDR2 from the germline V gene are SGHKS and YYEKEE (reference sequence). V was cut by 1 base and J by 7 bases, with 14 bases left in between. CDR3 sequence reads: CASSLNGQGSEKLFF. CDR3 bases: TGTGCCAGCAGCTTGAACGGGCAGGGGAGTGAAAAACTGTTTTTT.

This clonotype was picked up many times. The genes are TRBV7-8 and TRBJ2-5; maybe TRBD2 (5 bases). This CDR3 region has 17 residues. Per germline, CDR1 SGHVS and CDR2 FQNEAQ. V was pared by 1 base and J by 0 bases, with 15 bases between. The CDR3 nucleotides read TGTGCCAGCAGCTTAGTGGCAGGTGGCGGGTACCAAGAGACCCAGTACTTC. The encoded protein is CASSLVAGGGYQETQYF.

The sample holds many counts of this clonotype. The chain's CDR3 is CATGQGRGEKLFF. The DNA of the CDR3 is TGTGCCACTGGACAGGGGAGAGGGGAAAAACTGTTTTTT. The chain employs TRBV10-3 and TRBJ1-4; 9 bases match TRBD1. The CDR3 consists of 13 residues. The V gene end was trimmed by 10 bases and the J gene end by 8 bases; junction bases not matched to a gene: 8. Germline V gene data show CDR1 as ENHRY and CDR2 as SYGVKD.

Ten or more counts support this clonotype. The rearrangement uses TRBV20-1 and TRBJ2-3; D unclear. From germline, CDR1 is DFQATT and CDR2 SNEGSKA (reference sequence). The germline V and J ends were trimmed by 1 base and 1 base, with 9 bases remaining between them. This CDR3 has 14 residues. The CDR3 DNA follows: TGCAGTGCTAGAGTGGTAGACGGCACAGATACGCAGTATTTT. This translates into CSARVVDGTDTQYF.

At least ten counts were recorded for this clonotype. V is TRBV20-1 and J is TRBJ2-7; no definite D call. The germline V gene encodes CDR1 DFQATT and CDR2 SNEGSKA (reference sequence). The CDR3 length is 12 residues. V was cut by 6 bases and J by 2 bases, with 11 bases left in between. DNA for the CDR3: TGCAGTGCCAAGGGATTCACCTACGAGCAGTACTTC. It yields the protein CSAKGFTYEQYF.

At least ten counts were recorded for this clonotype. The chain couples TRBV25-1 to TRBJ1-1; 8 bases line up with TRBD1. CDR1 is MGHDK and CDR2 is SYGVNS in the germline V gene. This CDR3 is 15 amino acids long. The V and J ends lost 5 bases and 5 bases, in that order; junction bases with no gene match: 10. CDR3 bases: TGTGCCAGCAGTTATGCAGGGGGCTTTGGGACTGAAGCTTTCTTT. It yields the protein CASSYAGGFGTEAFF. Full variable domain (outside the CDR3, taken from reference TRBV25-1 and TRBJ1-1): EADIYQTPRYLVIGTGKKITLECSQTMGHDKMYWYQQDPGMELHLIHYSYGVNSTEKGDLSSESTVSRIRTEHFPLTLESARPSHTSQYLCASSYAGGFGTEAFFGQGTRLTVV.

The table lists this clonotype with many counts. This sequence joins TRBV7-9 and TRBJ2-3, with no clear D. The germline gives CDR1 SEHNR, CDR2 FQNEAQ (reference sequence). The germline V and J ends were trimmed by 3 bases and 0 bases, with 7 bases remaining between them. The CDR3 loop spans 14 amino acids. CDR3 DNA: TGTGCCAGCAGCTTCACAAGTAGCACAGATACGCAGTATTTT. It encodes CASSFTSSTDTQYF.

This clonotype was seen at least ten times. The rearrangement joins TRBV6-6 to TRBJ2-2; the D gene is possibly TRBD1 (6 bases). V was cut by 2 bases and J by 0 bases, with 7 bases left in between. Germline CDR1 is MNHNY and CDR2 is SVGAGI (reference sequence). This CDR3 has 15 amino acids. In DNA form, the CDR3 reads TGTGCCAGCAGTTACGAGGGGGCGAACACCGGGGAGCTGTTTTTT. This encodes CASSYEGANTGELFF.

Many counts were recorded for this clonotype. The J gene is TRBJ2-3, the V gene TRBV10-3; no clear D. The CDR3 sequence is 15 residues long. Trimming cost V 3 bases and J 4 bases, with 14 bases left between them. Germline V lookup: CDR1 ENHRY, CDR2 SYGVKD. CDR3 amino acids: CAISDRKGEADTQYF. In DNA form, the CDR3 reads TGTGCCATCAGTGATAGGAAGGGTGAAGCAGATACGCAGTATTTT.

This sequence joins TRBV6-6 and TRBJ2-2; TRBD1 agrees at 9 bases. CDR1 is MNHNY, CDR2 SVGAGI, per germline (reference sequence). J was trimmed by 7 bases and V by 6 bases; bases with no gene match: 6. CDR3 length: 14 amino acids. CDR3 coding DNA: TGTGCCAGCAGGACAGGGGGGAGGTACGGGGAGCTGTTTTTT. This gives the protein CASRTGGRYGELFF.

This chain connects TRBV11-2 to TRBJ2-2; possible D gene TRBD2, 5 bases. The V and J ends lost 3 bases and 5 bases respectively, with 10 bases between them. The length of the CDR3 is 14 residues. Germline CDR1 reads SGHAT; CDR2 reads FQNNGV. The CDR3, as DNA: TGTGCCAGCAGCTTTACTAGGCGGACCGGGGAGCTGTTTTTT. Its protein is CASSFTRRTGELFF. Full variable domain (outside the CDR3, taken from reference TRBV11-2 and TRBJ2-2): EAGVAQSPRYKIIEKRQSVAFWCNPISGHATLYWYQQILGQGPKLLIQFQNNGVVDDSQLPKDRFSAERLKGVDSTLKIQPAKLEDSAVYLCASSFTRRTGELFFGEGSRLTVL.

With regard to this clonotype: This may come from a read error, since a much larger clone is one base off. In DNA, the CDR3 is TGCGCCAGCAGCAGGGGTACGGGACAGTTCAACGAGCAGTACTTC. It specifies CASSRGTGQFNEQYF. The chain has TRBV5-1 and TRBJ2-7; TRBD1 matches 7 bases. CDR3 size: 15 residues. CDR1 is SGHRS, CDR2 YFSETQ, per germline. After removal of 4 bases from V and 5 bases from J, the junction contained 12 bases not matched to a gene. Together with reference TRBV5-1 and TRBJ2-7, the CDR3 gives the full variable domain: KAGVTQTPRYLIKTRGQQVTLSCSPISGHRSVSWYQQTPGQGLQFLFEYFSETQRNKGNFPGRFSGRQFSNSRSEMNVSTLELGDSALYLCASSRGTGQFNEQYFGPGTRLTVT.

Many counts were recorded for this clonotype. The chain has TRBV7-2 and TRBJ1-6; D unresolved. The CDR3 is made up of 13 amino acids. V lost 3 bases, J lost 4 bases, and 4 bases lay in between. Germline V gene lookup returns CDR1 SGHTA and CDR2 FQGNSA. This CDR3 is CASSFQYNSPLHF. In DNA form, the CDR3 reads TGTGCCAGCAGCTTCCAGTATAATTCACCCCTCCACTTT.

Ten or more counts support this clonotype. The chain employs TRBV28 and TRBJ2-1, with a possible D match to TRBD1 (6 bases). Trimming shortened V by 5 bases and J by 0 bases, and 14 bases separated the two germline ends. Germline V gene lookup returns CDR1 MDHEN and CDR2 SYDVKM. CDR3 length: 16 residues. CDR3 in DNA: TGTGCCAGCAGTCCGGCCGGGACAAGCTCCTACAATGAGCAGTTCTTC. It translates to CASSPAGTSSYNEQFF.

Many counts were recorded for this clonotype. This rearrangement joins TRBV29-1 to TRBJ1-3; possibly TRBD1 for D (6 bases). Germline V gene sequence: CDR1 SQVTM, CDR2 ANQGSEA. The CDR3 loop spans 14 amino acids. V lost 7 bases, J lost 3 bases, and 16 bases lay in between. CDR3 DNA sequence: TGCAGCGCGGAGACAGGCGTGATTGGAAACACCATATATTTT. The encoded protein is CSAETGVIGNTIYF.

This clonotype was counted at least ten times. The CDR3 region is CASSPQGAERNEKLFF. As DNA, the CDR3 is TGTGCCAGCAGTCCCCAGGGGGCGGAAAGGAATGAAAAACTGTTTTTT. The V call is TRBV6-5, the J call TRBJ1-4, with TRBD1 matching 8 bases. The CDR3 contains 16 residues. The germline CDR1 and CDR2 sequences are MNHEY and SVGAGI. The junction had 10 bases not matched to a gene; V was cut back by 5 bases and J by 5 bases.

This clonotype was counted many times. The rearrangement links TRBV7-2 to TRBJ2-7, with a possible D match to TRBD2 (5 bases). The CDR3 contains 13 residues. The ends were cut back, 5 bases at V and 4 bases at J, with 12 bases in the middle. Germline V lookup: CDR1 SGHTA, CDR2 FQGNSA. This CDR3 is CASSPKGEYEQYF. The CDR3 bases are TGTGCCAGCAGCCCGAAGGGAGAGTACGAGCAGTACTTC. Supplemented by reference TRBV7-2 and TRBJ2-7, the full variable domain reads GAGVSQSPSNKVTEKGKDVELRCDPISGHTALYWYRQSLGQGLEFLIYFQGNSAPDKSGLPSDRFSAERTGGSVSTLTIQRTQQEDSAVYLCASSPKGEYEQYFGPGTRLTVT.